These 17 T cell receptor beta chains were sequenced from one sample in a study of HIV-infected patients and healthy controls. Alpha and beta constant-region primers primed reverse transcription of around 540 ng RNA. Alpha and beta chain libraries were made separately by chain-specific third strand synthesis with multiplexing indices. Each CDR3 protein gets one entry after TCRdb re-called the 5' RACE reads with MiXCR. This sample has about 18,000 distinct CDR3 sequences, with 8.5% to 9% found just once. Antiretroviral therapy had run roughly three months, about 14 weeks, before follow-up blood collection. All unsorted peripheral T cells were captured because whole blood was used without fractionation. The specimen was blood, collected during antiretroviral therapy. The source is an adult with HIV infection.

This clonotype was seen many times. The V and J genes are TRBV19 and TRBJ2-7; tentative D call: TRBD2 (6 bases). The CDR3 has 14 amino acids. V lost 5 bases, J lost 4 bases, and 15 bases lay in between. Germline V gene data show CDR1 as LNHDA and CDR2 as SQIVND (reference sequence). The CDR3 is CASSPLAGIYEQYF. The CDR3 bases are TGTGCCAGTAGTCCTCTCGCGGGGATATACGAGCAGTACTTC.

This chain links TRBV19 with TRBJ2-2, with a weak D call TRBD2 (6 bases). The CDR3 is made up of 14 amino acids. Germline loops: CDR1 LNHDA, CDR2 SQIVND (reference sequence). With 6 bases removed from V and 4 bases from J, the gap between germline ends came to 12 bases. CDR3: CASSTSGGTGELFF. The CDR3 DNA reads as TGTGCCAGTAGCACATCCGGGGGCACCGGGGAGCTGTTTTTT.

This clonotype was seen repeatedly, ten times or more. V and J are TRBV29-1 and TRBJ2-7; D is uncertain. The CDR3 runs 14 residues. The germline V gene encodes CDR1 SQVTM and CDR2 ANQGSEA. V gave up 1 base and J gave up 5 bases, with 15 bases separating them. CDR3 residues: CSVEVNEWGDEQYF. Here the CDR3 DNA reads TGCAGCGTTGAAGTGAACGAGTGGGGTGACGAGCAGTACTTC.

This clonotype appeared many times. The chain recombines TRBV6-6 with TRBJ2-2; 8 bases fit TRBD2. In germline, CDR1 is MNHNY, CDR2 SVGAGI (reference sequence). Losses at the gene ends were 2 bases for V and 5 bases for J; bases not matched to a gene: 10. CDR3 length equals 17 residues. The CDR3 sequence is CASSYGFSGKGTGELFF. The CDR3 DNA follows: TGTGCCAGCAGTTACGGGTTTAGCGGGAAGGGGACCGGGGAGCTGTTTTTT.

This clonotype was counted ten times or more. V gene TRBV20-1 combines with J gene TRBJ2-1; unclear D gene. Per germline, CDR1 DFQATT and CDR2 SNEGSKA (reference sequence). The CDR3 totals 10 residues. V gave up 5 bases and J gave up 12 bases, with 11 bases separating them. In nucleotides, the CDR3 is TGCAGTGCTCCCCGACTGTGGCAGTTCTTC. Protein: CSAPRLWQFF.

Many counts were recorded for this clonotype. The gene calls are TRBV28 and TRBJ2-3; no reliable D call. Trimming pared 7 bases from V and 1 base from J, leaving 6 bases between. The CDR3 extends over 12 amino acids. In germline, CDR1 is MDHEN, CDR2 SYDVKM. CDR3 sequence (DNA): TGTGCCAGCAAACGGGGCACAGATACGCAGTATTTT. This codes for CASKRGTDTQYF.

This clonotype is termed medium-sized. The gene calls are TRBV29-1 and TRBJ2-1, with D possibly TRBD2 on 6 matching bases. Trimming left V 2 bases short and J 3 bases short, with 17 bases between. CDR1 is SQVTM and CDR2 is ANQGSEA in the germline V gene. The CDR3 contains 16 residues. The CDR3 protein is CSVETPRGRFYNEQFF. CDR3 nucleotide sequence: TGCAGCGTTGAAACCCCTCGGGGGAGGTTCTACAATGAGCAGTTCTTC.

The chain is built from TRBV5-5 and TRBJ1-1; D is ambiguous. The germline V and J ends were trimmed by 0 bases and 5 bases, with 8 bases remaining between them. Germline CDR1 reads SGHKS; CDR2 reads YYEKEE (reference sequence). The CDR3 loop spans 13 amino acids. CDR3 DNA: TGTGCCAGCAGCTTGGGGGCCGTGACTGAAGCTTTCTTT. This gives the protein CASSLGAVTEAFF.

The V and J genes are TRBV4-1 and TRBJ2-7; possible D gene TRBD1, 5 bases. The CDR3 consists of 14 residues. V lost 0 bases to trimming and J lost 4 bases, with 10 bases between them. The V gene's germline CDR1 is MGHRA and CDR2 YSYEKL. CDR3 in amino acids: CASSQDTGKYEQYF. The CDR3 nucleotides are TGCGCCAGCAGCCAAGATACAGGAAAATACGAGCAGTACTTC.

This clonotype was observed many times. The chain uses TRBV19 and TRBJ2-1, with 7 bases fitting TRBD1. This CDR3 comprises 16 residues. Germline values: CDR1 LNHDA, CDR2 SQIVND (reference sequence). V dropped 5 bases and J dropped 7; count of bases not matched to a gene: 14. The CDR3 DNA follows: TGTGCCAGTAGTCCCTTACAGGGGCCCCCTATGAATGAGCAGTTCTTC. Translation: CASSPLQGPPMNEQFF.

The genes are TRBV4-1 and TRBJ1-1, with TRBD1 identical over 7 bases. The V gene's germline CDR1 is MGHRA and CDR2 YSYEKL. This CDR3 has 16 residues. Trimming took 4 bases from V and 1 from J; bases not matched to a gene: 9. The CDR3 bases are TGCGCCAGCAGCCGAGGACAGGCAGATTCGAACACTGAAGCTTTCTTT. Translating it yields CASSRGQADSNTEAFF.

This clonotype came up many times. The rearrangement joins TRBV28 to TRBJ1-1, with D unclear. Germline V lookup: CDR1 MDHEN, CDR2 SYDVKM. V gave up 3 bases and J gave up 7 bases, with 6 bases separating them. CDR3 length: 11 residues. The chain's CDR3 is CASSFPDEAFF. The CDR3 DNA is TGTGCCAGCAGTTTCCCAGATGAAGCTTTCTTT.

This clonotype was counted ten times or more. Here the CDR3 DNA reads TGTGCCAGCAGTTACCCCCCGGGGATCGAGCAGTACTTC. It is translated as CASSYPPGIEQYF. The rearrangement joins TRBV6-5 to TRBJ2-7, with D perhaps TRBD2 (5 bases). V was cut by 2 bases and J by 6 bases, with 11 bases left in between. The CDR3 runs to 13 residues. Germline values: CDR1 MNHEY, CDR2 SVGAGI.

This clonotype was found many times. The chain couples TRBV28 to TRBJ1-4; D is undetermined. Germline V gives CDR1 MDHEN, CDR2 SYDVKM. This CDR3 has 14 amino acids. The ends were cut back, 5 bases at V and 8 bases at J, with 15 bases in the middle. The CDR3 reads CASSARREGEKLFF. CDR3 coding DNA: TGTGCCAGCAGTGCCAGGAGGGAAGGGGAAAAACTGTTTTTT.

This clonotype was detected many times. The rearrangement joins TRBV28 to TRBJ2-6; D uncertain. The CDR3 length is 15 residues. V gave up 7 bases and J gave up 0 bases, with 10 bases separating them. Germline V lookup: CDR1 MDHEN, CDR2 SYDVKM. The CDR3 region is CASTKGSSGANVLTF. The CDR3 DNA reads TGTGCCAGCACCAAGGGAAGCTCTGGGGCCAACGTCCTGACTTTC.

This clonotype was picked up a small number of times. The V and J genes are TRBV3-1 and TRBJ2-7; 10 bases agree with TRBD1. This CDR3 has 14 amino acids. CDR1 is LGHDT, CDR2 YNNKEL, per germline (reference sequence). Losses at the gene ends were 4 bases for V and 7 bases for J; bases not matched to a gene: 7. The CDR3 DNA follows: TGTGCCAGCAGCCGCGCCGGGACAGGGGTTGAGCAGTACTTC. This sequence encodes CASSRAGTGVEQYF.

This clonotype was observed many times. The genes are TRBV3-1 and TRBJ2-7, with 9 nucleotides matching TRBD2. The V segment lost 1 base and the J segment 1 base; nucleotides outside the gene matches: 5. CDR3 length equals 16 residues. Germline assignment: CDR1 LGHDT and CDR2 YNNKEL (reference sequence). The CDR3 bases are TGTGCCAGCAGCCAAGGACTAGCGGCCCCTTCCTACGAGCAGTACTTC. Translating gives CASSQGLAAPSYEQYF.